This passage covers 12 T cell receptor beta chains from one sample sequenced in a study of blood T cell repertoires in COVID-19 (TCRdb year 2020). Libraries were prepared through the immunoSEQ multiplex PCR assay. The table comes from immuneACCESS by way of TCRdb, which keeps in-frame sequences with V and J called. Part of the clones is missing from these tables; in studies checked, under half for an unresolved V gene and the rest for unknown reasons. The sample records hundreds of thousands of clones, 85% to 90% of which are singletons. The top ten hold about 1.6% of the sample. Input material: peripheral blood. These receptors originate from a woman aged 40 to 55 who had recovered from COVID-19.

The chain recombines TRBV19 with TRBJ2-6, with TRBD1 matching over 7 bases. J gave up 0 bases and V 7 bases, and 3 bases lay outside the gene matches. The germline V gene encodes CDR1 LNHDA and CDR2 SQIVND (reference sequence). The CDR3 is made up of 15 amino acids. The CDR3 DNA reads as TGTGCCAGTAAGGGACAGAGCTCTGGGGCCAACGTCCTGACTTTC. Residues: CASKGQSSGANVLTF. Based on the CDR3 plus reference TRBV19 and TRBJ2-6, the full variable domain is DGGITQSPKYLFRKEGQNVTLSCEQNLNHDAMYWYRQDPGQGLRLIYYSQIVNDFQKGDIAEGYSVSREKKESFPLTVTSAQKNPTAFYLCASKGQSSGANVLTFGAGSRLTVL.

The J gene is TRBJ1-1, the V gene TRBV6-6; 9 bases fit TRBD1. Germline assignment: CDR1 MNHNY and CDR2 SVGAGI (reference sequence). The CDR3 totals 14 residues. V lost 5 bases to trimming and J lost 5 bases; unmatched junction nucleotides: 6. The CDR3 here is CASSPQGARTEAFF. For the CDR3, the DNA is TGTGCCAGCAGTCCACAGGGGGCAAGGACTGAAGCTTTCTTT.

The chain employs TRBV6-5 and TRBJ2-5; weak D call: TRBD2 (6 bases). Per germline, CDR1 MNHEY and CDR2 SVGAGI. CDR3 length equals 15 residues. V was clipped by 0 bases and J by 9 bases, with 17 bases between them. CDR3 nucleotides: TGTGCCAGCAGTTACTCGAGTCAGCCGGGGGTGGCCCAGTACTTC. Translating gives CASSYSSQPGVAQYF.

This chain uses TRBV18 with TRBJ2-5; 8 nucleotides align to TRBD2. The germline V gene has CDR1 KGHSH and CDR2 LQKENI. CDR3 length equals 17 residues. With 3 bases clipped from V and 5 bases from J, the junction kept 14 bases outside the gene matches. The DNA of the CDR3 is TGTGCCAGCTCACCCGGGACTAGAATAAGGTTTGATGAGACCCAGTACTTC. Its translation is CASSPGTRIRFDETQYF.

The V call is TRBV3-1 (or the pseudogene TRBV3-2), the J call TRBJ1-2, with 9 bases fitting TRBD1. Per the germline V gene, CDR1 is LGHDT and CDR2 is YNNKEL (reference sequence). Trimming removed 4 bases from V and 2 bases from J; junction bases left unmatched: 8. The CDR3 is 16 residues long. CDR3 residues: CASSPRPGTGNYGYTF. DNA for the CDR3: TGTGCCAGCAGCCCTCGTCCCGGGACAGGGAACTATGGCTACACCTTC.

This chain links TRBV24-1 with TRBJ1-3; no reliable D call. Trimming removed 4 bases at V and 2 bases at J, with 17 bases between. Germline values: CDR1 KGHDR, CDR2 SFDVKD. The CDR3 covers 17 residues. CDR3 in amino acids: CATSDPGAGGPGNTIYF. The CDR3 DNA reads TGTGCCACCAGTGACCCGGGCGCCGGAGGACCTGGAAACACCATATATTTT.

CDR3 in amino acids: CASSLPSLAGISYNEQFF. The CDR3 region has the DNA TGTGCCAGCAGTTTACCCTCTCTAGCGGGGATCTCCTACAATGAGCAGTTCTTC. The rearrangement uses TRBV27 and TRBJ2-1; 9 nucleotides line up with TRBD2. This CDR3 comprises 18 residues. CDR1 is MNHEY, CDR2 SMNVEV, per germline (reference sequence). V shed 2 bases and J 0 bases; nucleotides not matched to a gene: 8.

The genes are TRBV10-2 and TRBJ1-5; the match to TRBD1 covers 9 bases. There are 15 residues in the CDR3. With V trimmed by 7 bases and J by 2 bases, 6 bases remained unmatched. The germline gives CDR1 WSHSY, CDR2 SAAADI. The DNA of the CDR3 is TGCGCCAGCACCCCGCGACAGGGGGGCAATCAGCCCCAGCATTTT. Its translation is CASTPRQGGNQPQHF.

This sequence joins TRBV11-3 and TRBJ2-3, with 9 positions matching TRBD1. The CDR3 has 14 amino acids. From germline, CDR1 is SGHNT and CDR2 YENEEA. The junction had 9 bases not matched to a gene; V was cut back by 10 bases and J by 4 bases. CDR3 in DNA: TGTGCCATCGAACCGGGACAGGGAGCAGATACGCAGTATTTT. It translates to CAIEPGQGADTQYF.

This sequence joins TRBV20-1 and TRBJ2-1; perhaps TRBD1 as D (5 bases). Per the germline V gene, CDR1 is DFQATT and CDR2 is SNEGSKA (reference sequence). Trimming shortened V by 5 bases and J by 9 bases, and 11 bases separated the two germline ends. The CDR3 is made up of 11 amino acids. The CDR3 region is CSAAQGSEQFF. The CDR3 DNA is TGCAGTGCTGCCCAGGGCAGTGAGCAGTTCTTC.

The chain couples TRBV4-3 to TRBJ2-3; TRBD2 aligns across 13 bases. Per the germline V gene, CDR1 is LGHNA and CDR2 is YSLEER. V shed 4 bases and J 6 bases; nucleotides not matched to a gene: 7. The CDR3 contains 16 residues. CDR3 nucleotides: TGCGCCAGCAGCCCCGGGACTAGCGGGGCGTGGGATACGCAGTATTTT. This encodes CASSPGTSGAWDTQYF.

The rearrangement uses TRBV5-1 and TRBJ2-1, with 8 positions matching TRBD2. Germline-derived CDR1 and CDR2 are SGHRS and YFSETQ. V trimming: 6 bases; J trimming: 4 bases; junction bases outside the gene matches: 9. This CDR3 region has 15 residues. The CDR3 spells CASTPPGGDYNEQFF. The CDR3 DNA reads TGCGCCAGCACCCCGCCGGGGGGGGATTACAATGAGCAGTTCTTC.